The clone carrying this TCR beta chain was counted a single time. The record originates from a study of cytotoxic CD8 clonotypes in ibrutinib-treated CLL. Assay: immunoSEQ multiplex PCR; the TCRdb copy retains only in-frame clones and omits some. The sample lists more than 140,000 clones; roughly 80% were seen once. The specimen comprised PBMCs, sampled after 12 months of ibrutinib treatment. The receptor's source is a human donor with chronic lymphocytic leukemia.

DNA of the CDR3: TGTGCCAGCAGTTCCTGGGCCGTAGGCGCGGAGACCCAGTACTTC. Protein sequence: CASSSWAVGAETQYF. The V gene is TRBV6-4, the J gene TRBJ2-5; D remains ambiguous. CDR3 size: 15 residues. V lost 5 bases, J lost 5 bases, and 18 bases lay in between. Germline assignment: CDR1 MRHNA and CDR2 SNTAGT.